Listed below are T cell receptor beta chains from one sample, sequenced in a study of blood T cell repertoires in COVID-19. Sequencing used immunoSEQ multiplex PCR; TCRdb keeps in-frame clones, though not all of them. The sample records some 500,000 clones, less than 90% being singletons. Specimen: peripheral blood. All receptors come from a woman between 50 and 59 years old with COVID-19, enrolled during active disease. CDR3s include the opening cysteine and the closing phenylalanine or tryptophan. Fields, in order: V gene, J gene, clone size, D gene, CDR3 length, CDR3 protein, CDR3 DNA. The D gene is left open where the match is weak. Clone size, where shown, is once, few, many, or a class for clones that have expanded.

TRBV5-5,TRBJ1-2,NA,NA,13,CASSLESSWGYTF,TGTGCCAGCAGCTTGGAATCGAGTTGGGGCTACACCTTC
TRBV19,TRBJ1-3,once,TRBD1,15,CASSTDRLTGNTIYF,TGTGCCAGTAGTACGGACAGGCTTACTGGAAACACCATATATTTT
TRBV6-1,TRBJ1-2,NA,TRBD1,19,CASSEVIMTGVHLVYGYTF,TGTGCCAGCAGTGAAGTAATTATGACAGGGGTTCATTTGGTCTATGGCTACACCTTC
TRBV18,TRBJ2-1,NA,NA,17,CASSPPTGSEGHNEQFF,TGTGCCAGCTCACCCCCCACAGGGTCCGAGGGTCACAATGAGCAGTTCTTC
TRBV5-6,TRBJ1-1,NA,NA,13,CASSPGTYTEAFF,TGTGCCAGCAGCCCCGGGACTTACACTGAAGCTTTCTTT
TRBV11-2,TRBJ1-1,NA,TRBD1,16,CASSRTGGRVGTEAFF,TGTGCCAGCAGCCGGACAGGGGGCCGAGTAGGGACTGAAGCTTTCTTT
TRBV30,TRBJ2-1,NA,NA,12,CAWSVQRPEQFF,TGTGCCTGGAGTGTACAACGCCCTGAGCAGTTCTTC
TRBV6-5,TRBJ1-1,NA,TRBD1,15,CASRNLGGDSTEAFF,TGTGCCAGCAGGAACCTCGGCGGGGACAGCACTGAAGCTTTCTTT
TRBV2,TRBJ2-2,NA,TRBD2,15,CASTLSGGNTGELFF,TGTGCCAGCACCCTAAGCGGGGGGAACACCGGGGAGCTGTTTTTT
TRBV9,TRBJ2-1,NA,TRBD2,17,CASSSRLAGGFIDEQFF,TGTGCCAGCAGCTCTCGACTAGCGGGGGGGTTTATCGATGAGCAGTTCTTC
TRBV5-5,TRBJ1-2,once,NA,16,CASSLEDTPMEWGYTF,TGTGCCAGCAGCTTGGAGGACACCCCAATGGAGTGGGGCTACACCTTC
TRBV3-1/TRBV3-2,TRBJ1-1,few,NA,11,CASSLRAEAFF,TGTGCCAGCAGCCTGAGGGCTGAAGCTTTCTTT
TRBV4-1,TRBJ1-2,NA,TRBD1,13,CASSRQGDYGYTF,TGCGCCAGCAGCCGACAGGGAGACTATGGCTACACCTTC
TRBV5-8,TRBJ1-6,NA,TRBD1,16,CASSSDRDRGDSPLHF,TGTGCCAGCAGCTCGGACCGGGACAGAGGGGATTCACCCCTCCACTTT
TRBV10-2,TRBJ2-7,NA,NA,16,CASSGSTDRSSYEQYF,TGCGCCAGCAGTGGGTCTACAGACCGAAGCTCCTACGAGCAGTACTTC
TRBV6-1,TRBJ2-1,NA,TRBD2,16,CASSEGLLAGGNEQFF,TGTGCCAGCAGTGAAGGACTCTTAGCGGGGGGGAATGAGCAGTTCTTC
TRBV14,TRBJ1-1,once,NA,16,CASSQGLRRENTEAFF,TGTGCCAGCAGCCAAGGCTTACGCCGCGAGAACACTGAAGCTTTCTTT
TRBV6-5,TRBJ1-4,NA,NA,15,CASSYSREGGEKLFF,TGTGCCAGCAGTTACTCGAGGGAGGGAGGTGAAAAACTGTTTTTT
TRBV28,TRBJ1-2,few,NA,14,CASSPAGGGDGYTF,TGTGCCAGCAGTCCCGCCGGGGGGGGCGATGGCTACACCTTC
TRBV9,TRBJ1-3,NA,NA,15,CASSVGLASGNTIYF,TGTGCCAGCAGCGTAGGATTAGCCTCTGGAAACACCATATATTTT
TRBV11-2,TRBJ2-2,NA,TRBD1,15,CASSVRQGYTGELFF,TGTGCCAGCAGCGTTAGACAGGGATACACCGGGGAGCTGTTTTTT
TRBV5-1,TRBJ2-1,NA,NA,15,CASSLIRGAYNEQFF,TGCGCCAGCAGCTTGATACGGGGAGCCTACAATGAGCAGTTCTTC
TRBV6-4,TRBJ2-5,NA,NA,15,CASLRTGTRRETQYF,TGTGCCAGTCTGAGGACGGGAACGCGACGAGAGACCCAGTACTTC
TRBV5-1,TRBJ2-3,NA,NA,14,CASSPAYRDITQYF,TGCGCCAGCAGCCCTGCATACAGGGATATAACGCAGTATTTT
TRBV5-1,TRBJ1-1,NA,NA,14,CASSLVAAGAEAFF,TGCGCCAGCAGCTTGGTGGCCGCAGGCGCCGAAGCTTTCTTT
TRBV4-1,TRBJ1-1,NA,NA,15,CASSQDRGRRTEAFF,TGCGCCAGCAGCCAAGATCGAGGGCGAAGGACTGAAGCTTTCTTT
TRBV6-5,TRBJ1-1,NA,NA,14,CASSYSNGATEAFF,TGTGCCAGCAGTTACTCGAATGGGGCCACTGAAGCTTTCTTT
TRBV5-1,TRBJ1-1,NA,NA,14,CASSLVTGTGEAFF,TGCGCCAGCAGCTTGGTGACAGGTACGGGTGAAGCTTTCTTT
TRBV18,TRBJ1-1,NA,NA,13,CASSPEMTSEAFF,TGTGCCAGCTCACCAGAGATGACTTCTGAAGCTTTCTTT
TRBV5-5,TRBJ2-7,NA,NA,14,CASSSPGLLYEQYF,TGTGCCAGCAGCTCACCGGGACTTCTATACGAGCAGTACTTC
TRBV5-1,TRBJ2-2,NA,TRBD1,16,CASSFTWDRGNGELFF,TGCGCCAGCAGCTTTACCTGGGACAGGGGTAACGGGGAGCTGTTTTTT
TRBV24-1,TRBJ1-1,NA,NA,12,CATSDLTGEAFF,TGTGCCACCAGTGATTTGACAGGTGAAGCTTTCTTT
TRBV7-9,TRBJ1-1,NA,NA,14,CAAGSKQMNTEAFF,TGTGCCGCCGGCTCAAAACAGATGAACACTGAAGCTTTCTTT
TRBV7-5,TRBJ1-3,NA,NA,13,CASTDRAGNTIYF,TGTGCCAGCACCGACAGGGCTGGAAACACCATATATTTT
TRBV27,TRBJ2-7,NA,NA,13,CASSLGGSGEQYF,TGTGCCAGCAGTTTAGGTGGGTCGGGGGAGCAGTACTTC
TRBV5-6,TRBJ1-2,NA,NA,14,CASSHDGGARGYTF,TGTGCCAGCAGCCACGACGGGGGGGCGCGGGGCTACACCTTC
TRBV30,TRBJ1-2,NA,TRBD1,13,CAWSPDRDYGYTF,TGTGCCTGGAGCCCAGACAGGGACTATGGCTACACCTTC
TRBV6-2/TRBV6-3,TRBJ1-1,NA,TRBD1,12,CASSPTGGRAFF,TGTGCCAGCAGTCCGACAGGGGGCAGAGCTTTCTTT
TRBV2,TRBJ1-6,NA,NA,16,CASSAAGAERISPLHF,TGTGCCAGCAGTGCTGCGGGAGCAGAGAGGATATCACCCCTCCACTTT
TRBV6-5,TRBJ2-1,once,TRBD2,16,CASSSLAGGGHNEQFF,TGTGCCAGCAGTTCGCTAGCGGGGGGCGGTCACAATGAGCAGTTCTTC
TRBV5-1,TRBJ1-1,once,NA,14,CASSLSQGRTEAFF,TGCGCCAGCAGCCTTAGCCAAGGGAGGACTGAAGCTTTCTTT
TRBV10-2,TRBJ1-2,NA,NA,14,CASSGGGANYGYTF,TGCGCCAGCAGTGGAGGGGGAGCTAACTATGGCTACACCTTC
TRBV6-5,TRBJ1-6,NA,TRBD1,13,CATRTGANSPLHF,TGTGCCACCCGGACAGGGGCTAATTCACCCCTCCACTTT
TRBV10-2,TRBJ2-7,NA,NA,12,CASRGGSYEQYF,TGCGCCAGCCGAGGGGGTTCGTACGAGCAGTACTTC
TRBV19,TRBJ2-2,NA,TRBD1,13,CASSIMGQGELFF,TGTGCCAGTAGTATTATGGGACAGGGGGAGCTGTTTTTT
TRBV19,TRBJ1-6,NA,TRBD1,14,CASTPDRELSPLHF,TGTGCCAGTACTCCTGACAGGGAACTGTCACCCCTCCACTTT
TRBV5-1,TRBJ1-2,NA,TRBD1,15,CASSFIAGTGYGYTF,TGCGCCAGCAGCTTTATAGCCGGGACAGGGTACGGCTACACCTTC
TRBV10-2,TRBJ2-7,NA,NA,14,CASRGRDSSYEQYF,TGCGCCAGCAGGGGAAGAGACAGCTCCTACGAGCAGTACTTC
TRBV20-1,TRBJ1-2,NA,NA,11,CSANRDYGYTF,TGCAGTGCTAACAGGGACTATGGCTACACCTTC